The 26 T cell receptor beta chains below come from one sample, sequenced in a study of cytomegalovirus exposure and HLA in healthy donors. Sequenced by immunoSEQ multiplex PCR; TCRdb stores in-frame clones only, minus some. This sample yields 100,000 to 150,000 clones, of which roughly 89% are seen a single time; roughly 1.2% belongs to the top ten. What was sequenced was PBMCs. Receptors originate from a young woman in good health and CMV-seronegative.

The gene calls are TRBV5-8 and TRBJ1-2, with TRBD1 identical over 10 bases. V dropped 9 bases and J dropped 4; count of bases not matched to a gene: 9. The germline V gene encodes CDR1 SGHTS and CDR2 YDEGEE. The CDR3 runs to 14 residues. The CDR3 DNA is TGTGCCAACAGAGGCGGACAGGGGGGCTATGGCTACACCTTC. Amino acids: CANRGGQGGYGYTF.

Only one count was recorded for this clone. The V and J genes are TRBV14 and TRBJ2-7, with D possibly matching TRBD1 (5 bases). In germline, CDR1 is SGHDN, CDR2 FVKESK. CDR3 size: 15 residues. Trimming shortened V by 3 bases and J by 0 bases, and 12 bases separated the two germline ends. The CDR3, as DNA: TGTGCCAGCAGCCACTGGACCGACAGCTCCTACGAGCAGTACTTC. This sequence encodes CASSHWTDSSYEQYF. Full variable domain (remainder filled in from reference TRBV14 and TRBJ2-7): EAGVTQFPSHSVIEKGQTVTLRCDPISGHDNLYWYRRVMGKEIKFLLHFVKESKQDESGMPNNRFLAERTGGTYSTLKVQPAELEDSGVYFCASSHWTDSSYEQYFGPGTRLTVT.

The chain uses TRBV4-1 and TRBJ2-3; possible D gene TRBD2, 6 bases. The CDR3 is 18 amino acids. Trimming cost V 4 bases and J 0 bases, with 20 bases left between them. Germline lookup yields CDR1 MGHRA and CDR2 YSYEKL. Written as DNA, the CDR3 is TGCGCCAGCAGCCTACAGCCCGGGACTGATACTAGCACAGATACGCAGTATTTT. Amino acid sequence: CASSLQPGTDTSTDTQYF.

CDR3 sequence (DNA): TGTGCCAGCAGCTTACGTATTTCCGTCTACAATGAGCAGTTCTTC. Translation gives CASSLRISVYNEQFF. This sequence joins TRBV7-9 and TRBJ2-1, with no clear D. There are 15 residues in the CDR3. Trimming cost V 2 bases and J 3 bases, with 11 bases left between them. Germline V lookup: CDR1 SEHNR, CDR2 FQNEAQ (reference sequence). The full variable domain, completed using reference TRBV7-9 and TRBJ2-1, is DTGVSQNPRHKITKRGQNVTFRCDPISEHNRLYWYRQTLGQGPEFLTYFQNEAQLEKSRLLSDRFSAERPKGSFSTLEIQRTEQGDSAMYLCASSLRISVYNEQFFGPGTRLTVL.

The genes are TRBV5-6 and TRBJ2-2; D call uncertain. Germline V CDR1 and CDR2: SGHDT, YYEEEE. The CDR3 is 14 amino acids. Trimming took off 2 bases at V and 1 base at J, with 6 bases between the two ends. CDR3 amino acids: CASSFGENTGELFF. The CDR3 bases are TGTGCCAGCAGCTTCGGAGAGAACACCGGGGAGCTGTTTTTT.

The chain carries TRBV10-1 and TRBJ1-3; D not resolved. Trimming stripped 2 bases from V and 5 bases from J, with 10 bases between. The CDR3 covers 14 residues. Per the germline V gene, CDR1 is WNHNN and CDR2 is SYGVQD (reference sequence). CDR3 region: CASSEGAIRNTIYF. The DNA for the CDR3 is TGCGCCAGCAGTGAGGGTGCGATCCGAAACACCATATATTTT.

This sequence joins TRBV12-5 and TRBJ2-7; D not resolved. The CDR3 length is 14 residues. CDR1 is LGHNT and CDR2 is FRNRAP in the germline V gene. V was pared by 5 bases and J by 3 bases, with 14 bases between. CDR3 amino acids: CASGPPATIYEQYF. In DNA, the CDR3 is TGTGCTAGTGGTCCCCCAGCAACTATCTACGAGCAGTACTTC.

The chain links TRBV7-2 to TRBJ2-7; 9 bases map to TRBD1. The junction had 4 bases not matched to a gene; V was cut back by 5 bases and J by 5 bases. This CDR3 has 13 residues. Germline CDR1 and CDR2: SGHTA and FQGNSA. The CDR3 coding sequence is TGTGCCAGCAGCCCCACAGGGGGCAACGAGCAGTACTTC. Amino acid sequence: CASSPTGGNEQYF.

This chain links TRBV7-8 with TRBJ2-1, with TRBD2 matching over 8 bases. The CDR3 has 15 amino acids. Germline assignment: CDR1 SGHVS and CDR2 FQNEAQ. J was trimmed by 7 bases and V by 5 bases; bases with no gene match: 10. CDR3 protein: CASSLGAGGLNEQFF. The CDR3 DNA is TGTGCCAGCAGCCTGGGGGCGGGGGGCCTTAATGAGCAGTTCTTC.

This chain links TRBV4-1 with TRBJ1-1; 8 bases are a match to TRBD1. Per the germline V gene, CDR1 is MGHRA and CDR2 is YSYEKL. The ends lost 1 base at V and 1 base at J; junction bases unmatched: 5. The CDR3 covers 16 residues. CDR3 protein: CASSQGQGSWNTEAFF. The CDR3 DNA follows: TGCGCCAGCAGCCAAGGACAGGGGAGTTGGAACACTGAAGCTTTCTTT.

CDR3: CASSEWGEGTEAFF. The DNA for the CDR3 is TGTGCCAGCAGTGAGTGGGGGGAGGGCACTGAAGCTTTCTTT. The rearrangement joins TRBV25-1 to TRBJ1-1; D might be TRBD1 (5 bases). The CDR3 has 14 amino acids. Germline CDR1 and CDR2: MGHDK and SYGVNS. V lost 3 bases to trimming and J lost 4 bases, with 12 bases between them.

V gene TRBV6-1 combines with J gene TRBJ1-5; maybe TRBD1 (5 bases). This CDR3 spans 17 amino acids. V was cut by 4 bases and J by 0 bases, with 16 bases left in between. The germline V gene encodes CDR1 MNHNS and CDR2 SASEGT. CDR3 protein: CASSGQLPLYSNQPQHF. CDR3 sequence (DNA): TGTGCCAGCAGTGGACAGCTCCCCCTTTATAGCAATCAGCCCCAGCATTTT.

This sequence joins TRBV6-5 and TRBJ2-1, with TRBD2 matching 11 bases. Germline CDR1 MNHEY, CDR2 SVGAGI. The ends lost 9 bases at V and 7 bases at J; junction bases unmatched: 8. This CDR3 is 14 amino acids long. Here the CDR3 DNA reads TGTGCCAGTGGAACTAGCGGGGGTTATAATGAGCAGTTCTTC. Protein product: CASGTSGGYNEQFF.

The CDR3 DNA sequence: TGCGCCAGCAGCCAAGAAGGACAGGGGGCGCCTGGGGCCAACGTCCTGACTTTC. Protein product: CASSQEGQGAPGANVLTF. The rearrangement joins TRBV4-1 to TRBJ2-6; the match to TRBD1 covers 11 bases. This CDR3 is 18 amino acids long. CDR1 and CDR2 (germline): MGHRA, YSYEKL. V was pared by 0 bases and J by 2 bases, with 3 bases of the junction left unmatched.

This clone appeared many times. The chain uses TRBV4-2 and TRBJ2-2; the match to TRBD2 covers 12 bases. The J segment lost 5 bases and the V segment lost 3 bases, leaving 7 bases of the junction unmatched. Germline V gives CDR1 LGHNA, CDR2 YNFKEQ. The CDR3 contains 17 residues. The DNA for the CDR3 is TGTGCCAGCAGCCACCAATCTAGCGGGGGGGAGACCGGGGAGCTGTTTTTT. Protein sequence: CASSHQSSGGETGELFF.

This chain uses TRBV5-1 with TRBJ1-2; maybe TRBD1 (6 bases). Germline CDR1 reads SGHRS; CDR2 reads YFSETQ. The ends were cut back, 4 bases at V and 8 bases at J, with 27 bases in the middle. The CDR3 sequence is 17 residues long. CDR3 nucleotide sequence: TGCGCCAGCAGCCTGTACGATCGAACAGGGAGTCGGACGGGCTACACCTTC. Protein sequence: CASSLYDRTGSRTGYTF. The full variable domain, completed using reference TRBV5-1 and TRBJ1-2, is KAGVTQTPRYLIKTRGQQVTLSCSPISGHRSVSWYQQTPGQGLQFLFEYFSETQRNKGNFPGRFSGRQFSNSRSEMNVSTLELGDSALYLCASSLYDRTGSRTGYTFGSGTRLTVV.

The chain joins TRBV5-1 to TRBJ2-3; D is possibly TRBD1 (6 bases). Germline V gene sequence: CDR1 SGHRS, CDR2 YFSETQ. The CDR3 length is 15 residues. Trimming removed 1 base at V and 1 base at J, with 10 bases between. The CDR3 is CASSLLAGGTDTQYF. The CDR3 DNA is TGCGCCAGCAGCTTGTTGGCAGGGGGCACAGATACGCAGTATTTT.

This clone was counted once. The chain couples TRBV13 to TRBJ2-3, with TRBD2 matching 7 bases. Trimming at V came to 2 bases and at J to 2 bases, leaving 10 bases not matched to a gene. Germline V gene lookup returns CDR1 PRHDT and CDR2 FYEKMQ (reference sequence). The length of the CDR3 is 17 residues. CDR3 in DNA: TGTGCCAGCAGCTTAAAGGGGAGGGGTCGGGACACAGATACGCAGTATTTT. As protein: CASSLKGRGRDTDTQYF.

The chain combines TRBV6-5 with TRBJ1-2; 7 positions match TRBD1. Germline-derived CDR1 and CDR2 are MNHEY and SVGAGI. The junction had 3 bases not matched to a gene; V was cut back by 6 bases and J by 2 bases. There are 13 residues in the CDR3. The CDR3 is CASRATGNYGYTF. CDR3 in DNA: TGTGCCAGCAGAGCGACAGGGAACTATGGCTACACCTTC.

The genes are TRBV4-2 and TRBJ1-1; D possibly corresponds to TRBD1 (5 bases). V gave up 1 base and J gave up 0 bases, with 6 bases separating them. Germline V gives CDR1 LGHNA, CDR2 YNFKEQ. The CDR3 has 14 residues. CDR3 amino acids: CASSQGGLNTEAFF. The CDR3 nucleotides read TGTGCCAGCAGCCAAGGGGGCCTGAACACTGAAGCTTTCTTT.

Here the CDR3 DNA reads TGTGCCAGCAGTGCGGGGACAACTCCCCCGGATGGCTACACCTTC. Amino acid sequence: CASSAGTTPPDGYTF. The V and J genes are TRBV6-1 and TRBJ1-2, with a tentative D call TRBD1 (6 bases). This CDR3 region has 15 residues. Trimming took off 4 bases at V and 6 bases at J, with 18 bases between the two ends. The germline gives CDR1 MNHNS, CDR2 SASEGT.

V gene TRBV13 combines with J gene TRBJ2-1; D ambiguous. The V gene's germline CDR1 is PRHDT and CDR2 FYEKMQ (reference sequence). This CDR3 is built from 12 residues. V lost 0 bases, J lost 5 bases, and 2 bases lay in between. The DNA of the CDR3 is TGTGCCAGCAGCTTAGGCAACAATGAGCAGTTCTTC. It codes for CASSLGNNEQFF.

This sequence joins TRBV9 and TRBJ2-3, with 7 positions matching TRBD1. Trimming took 4 bases from V and 3 from J; bases not matched to a gene: 20. Germline V lookup: CDR1 SGDLS, CDR2 YYNGEE. The CDR3 is 19 residues long. In DNA form, the CDR3 reads TGTGCCAGCAGCCAGAGGAGGTCGACAGGGAGTTTGAGGACAGATACGCAGTATTTT. Translation: CASSQRRSTGSLRTDTQYF. The entire variable domain, with the rest obtained from reference TRBV9 and TRBJ2-3, is as follows: DSGVTQTPKHLITATGQRVTLRCSPRSGDLSVYWYQQSLDQGLQFLIQYYNGEERAKGNILERFSAQQFPDLHSELNLSSLELGDSALYFCASSQRRSTGSLRTDTQYFGPGTRLTVL.

J is TRBJ1-6 and V is TRBV19; the match to TRBD1 covers 8 bases. With V trimmed by 7 bases and J by 8 bases, 10 bases remained unmatched. This CDR3 is 15 amino acids long. Germline values: CDR1 LNHDA, CDR2 SQIVND (reference sequence). The CDR3 spells CASTPGDRSYSPLHF. CDR3 in DNA: TGTGCCAGTACCCCCGGGGACAGGTCTTATTCACCCCTCCACTTT. Filled out from reference TRBV19 and TRBJ1-6, the complete variable domain reads DGGITQSPKYLFRKEGQNVTLSCEQNLNHDAMYWYRQDPGQGLRLIYYSQIVNDFQKGDIAEGYSVSREKKESFPLTVTSAQKNPTAFYLCASTPGDRSYSPLHFGNGTRLTVT.

CDR3 DNA: TGCGCCAGCAGCTTGGAATATCGGAATTCACCCCTCCACTTT. Encoded protein: CASSLEYRNSPLHF. This chain joins TRBV5-1 and TRBJ1-6; no clear D. Germline V lookup: CDR1 SGHRS, CDR2 YFSETQ. Trimming pared 0 bases from V and 7 bases from J, leaving 8 bases between. The CDR3 runs 14 residues.

This chain links TRBV19 with TRBJ2-5; TRBD2 is a possible D gene (6 bases). Looked up from germline, CDR1 is LNHDA and CDR2 is SQIVND (reference sequence). The CDR3 covers 12 residues. V lost 4 bases to trimming and J lost 4 bases, with 7 bases between them. CDR3: CASSTGVETQYF. The CDR3 bases are TGTGCCAGTAGTACGGGGGTAGAGACCCAGTACTTC.